The clone carrying this TCR beta chain was observed many times. TCRdb passed the RT-PCR reads through MiXCR, listing each CDR3 protein once. The table shows roughly 8,000 distinct CDR3 sequences, with roughly 11% occurring only once. The record originates from a study of patients and donors after allogeneic stem cell transplantation. CDR1 is MNHEY and CDR2 is SVGAGI in the germline V gene. V was shortened by 2 bases and J by 2 bases, with 12 bases between the two germline ends. The CDR3 extends over 16 amino acids. The specimen was blood, either unsorted or a sorted T cell fraction (not recorded which). The sequence was obtained from a human donor who was either an allogeneic HSCT recipient or a stem cell or donor lymphocyte infusion donor (not recorded which). It is not recorded whose cells these are; they may come from a transplant donor. This sequence joins TRBV6-5 and TRBJ2-2; D is possibly TRBD1 (5 bases). In DNA, the CDR3 is TGTGCCAGCAGTTACGTCAGGGTTCATAACACCGGGGAGCTGTTTTTT. Translated: CASSYVRVHNTGELFF.